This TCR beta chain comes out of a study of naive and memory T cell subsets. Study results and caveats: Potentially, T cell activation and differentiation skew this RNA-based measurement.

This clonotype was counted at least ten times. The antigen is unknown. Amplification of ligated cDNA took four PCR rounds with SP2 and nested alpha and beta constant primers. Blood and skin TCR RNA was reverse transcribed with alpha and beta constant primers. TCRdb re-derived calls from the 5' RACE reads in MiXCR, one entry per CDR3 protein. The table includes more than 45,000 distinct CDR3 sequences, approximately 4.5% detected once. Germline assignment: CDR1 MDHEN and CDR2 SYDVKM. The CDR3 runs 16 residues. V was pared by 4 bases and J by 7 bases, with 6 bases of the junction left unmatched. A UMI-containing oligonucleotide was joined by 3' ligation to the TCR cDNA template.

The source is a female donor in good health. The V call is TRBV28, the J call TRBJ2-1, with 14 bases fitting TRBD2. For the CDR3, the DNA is TGTGCCAGCAGTTCCGGGACTAGCGGGAGTCGGAATGAGCAGTTCTTC. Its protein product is CASSSGTSGSRNEQFF. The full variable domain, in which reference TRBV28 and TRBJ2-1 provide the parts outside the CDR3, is DVKVTQSSRYLVKRTGEKVFLECVQDMDHENMFWYRQDPGLGLRLIYFSYDVKMKEKGDIPEGYSVSREKKERFSLILESASTNQTSMYLCASSSGTSGSRNEQFFGPGTRLTVL.